Following are 10 T cell receptor beta chains from one sample sequenced in a study of T cell repertoires in cytomegalovirus infection. Via MiXCR, TCRdb re-called the reads, giving one row per CDR3 protein. The repertoire has about 180,000 distinct CDR3 sequences, around an eighth of them found once; the top ten carry 27%. Source material: PBMCs. The receptor source for this set is a human donor in good health (CMV status not recorded). Some clones in this sample may be carry-over from other donors' samples.

The chain employs TRBV29-1 and TRBJ2-5; possibly TRBD1 or TRBD2 for D (5 bases each). CDR3 length: 14 residues. The germline V gene encodes CDR1 SQVTM and CDR2 ANQGSEA. The V end was cut by 6 bases, the J end by 4 bases, with 18 bases between. CDR3 DNA sequence: TGCAGCGTGACTCGACGGGGCTGGATAGAGACCCAGTACTTC. Translated, it gives CSVTRRGWIETQYF. The full variable domain, its missing parts supplied by reference TRBV29-1 and TRBJ2-5, is SAVISQKPSRDICQRGTSLTIQCQVDSQVTMMFWYRQQPGQSLTLIATANQGSEATYESGFVIDKFPISRPNLTFSTLTVSNMSPEDSSIYLCSVTRRGWIETQYFGPGTRLLVL.

This clonotype was seen more than once but under ten times. This rearrangement joins TRBV28 to TRBJ1-4; D is undetermined. The germline V gene encodes CDR1 MDHEN and CDR2 SYDVKM. Trimming pared 3 bases from V and 0 bases from J, leaving 8 bases between. The CDR3 runs to 15 residues. The CDR3 is CASSLDGATNEKLFF. The CDR3 DNA reads as TGTGCCAGCAGTTTGGACGGCGCAACTAATGAAAAACTGTTTTTT.

This sequence joins TRBV6-6 and TRBJ2-2; 9 bases match TRBD1. The CDR3 is 15 amino acids. Germline V lookup: CDR1 MNHNY, CDR2 SVGAGI (reference sequence). The ends lost 6 bases at V and 6 bases at J; junction bases unmatched: 8. The CDR3 DNA is TGTGCCAGCAGCGCCGGGACAGGGAGACCCGGGGAGCTGTTTTTT. It translates to CASSAGTGRPGELFF.

The J gene is TRBJ2-7, the V gene TRBV7-9, with D possibly matching TRBD1 (5 bases). The CDR3 covers 14 residues. V lost 1 base to trimming and J lost 5 bases, with 12 bases between them. The germline V gene has CDR1 SEHNR and CDR2 FQNEAQ (reference sequence). The CDR3 spells CASSLVPGLDEQYF. The DNA for the CDR3 is TGTGCCAGCAGCTTAGTCCCAGGGTTGGACGAGCAGTACTTC.

This clonotype showed up many times. V usage is TRBV7-9 and J usage is TRBJ1-1; a weak D match, TRBD1 (5 bases). The CDR3 covers 14 residues. The ends were cut back, 0 bases at V and 3 bases at J, with 8 bases in the middle. Germline V gene data show CDR1 as SEHNR and CDR2 as FQNEAQ (reference sequence). Written as DNA, the CDR3 is TGTGCCAGCAGCTTAGCGGGCAGGGACACTGAAGCTTTCTTT. Translated: CASSLAGRDTEAFF.

This clonotype occurred a few times. V usage is TRBV14 and J usage is TRBJ2-3; tentatively, D is TRBD2 (6 bases). Trimming cost V 4 bases and J 2 bases, with 13 bases left between them. The germline CDR1 and CDR2 sequences are SGHDN and FVKESK. CDR3 length: 15 residues. The CDR3 DNA reads TGTGCCAGCAGCCCGGACTACCCCCTCACAGATACGCAGTATTTT. Translating it yields CASSPDYPLTDTQYF.

This clonotype was detected only a few times. The chain recombines TRBV20-1 with TRBJ2-1; 9 positions agree with TRBD2. The germline V gene encodes CDR1 DFQATT and CDR2 SNEGSKA (reference sequence). J lost 4 bases, V lost 2 bases, and 6 bases had no gene match. CDR3 size: 15 residues. In nucleotides, the CDR3 is TGCAGTGCTAGAATGGCGGGAGGGGGATACAATGAGCAGTTCTTC. It specifies CSARMAGGGYNEQFF.

This clonotype was seen at least ten times. V and J are TRBV7-9 and TRBJ2-7; D not resolved. V gave up 2 bases and J gave up 3 bases, with 8 bases separating them. The CDR3 runs to 13 residues. Germline assignment: CDR1 SEHNR and CDR2 FQNEAQ (reference sequence). Here the CDR3 DNA reads TGTGCCAGCAGCTTAACGTTCGGCTACGAGCAGTACTTC. This translates into CASSLTFGYEQYF.

This clonotype has a handful of counts. The chain is built from TRBV14 and TRBJ2-2; D ambiguous. Germline V gene data show CDR1 as SGHDN and CDR2 as FVKESK. V was trimmed by 1 base and J by 6 bases, leaving 6 bases between them. The CDR3 loop spans 13 amino acids. CDR3 bases: TGTGCCAGCAGCCAAGTTCGTCCCGGGGAGCTGTTTTTT. It codes for CASSQVRPGELFF.

This clonotype was counted ten times or more. The V gene is TRBV7-9, the J gene TRBJ1-2; TRBD1 matches 9 bases. This CDR3 has 11 residues. The germline gives CDR1 SEHNR, CDR2 FQNEAQ (reference sequence). The V segment lost 9 bases and the J segment 9 bases; nucleotides outside the gene matches: 5. CDR3 residues: CASRGTGSYTF. The CDR3 region has the DNA TGTGCCAGTCGGGGGACAGGGAGCTACACCTTC.